Following are 17 T cell receptor beta chains from one sample sequenced in a study of cytomegalovirus exposure and HLA in healthy donors. A multiplex PCR was run with 60 Vbeta primers and 13 Jbeta primers. Using immunoSEQ multiplex PCR, the repertoire was profiled, and TCRdb retains in-frame clones only, with some absent. The data contain more than 95,000 clones, about 80% of them singletons. Sequencing used PBMCs. These receptors were taken from a young woman in good health and CMV-seropositive.

Comment on this clone: At one boundary the junction diverges from the germline segment, which might be a read error. This chain uses TRBV7-7 with TRBJ2-3, with D hard to call. CDR1 SSHAT and CDR2 FNYEAQ come from the germline V gene (reference sequence). This CDR3 has 14 residues. Here the CDR3 DNA reads TGTGCTAGCAGCTTGACGGGTAGCACAGATACGCAGTATTTT. Translation: CASSLTGSTDTQYF.

This chain uses TRBV2 with TRBJ2-1; 13 bases are a match to TRBD2. The CDR3 extends over 15 amino acids. CDR1 is SNHLY, CDR2 FYNNEI, per germline. J was trimmed by 4 bases and V by 4 bases; bases with no gene match: 1. The CDR3 DNA is TGTGCCAGCAGTGGGACTAGCGGGGGTTACAATGAGCAGTTCTTC. Translation: CASSGTSGGYNEQFF.

The chain combines TRBV15 with TRBJ1-5, with D possibly matching TRBD1 (5 bases). The ends were cut back, 0 bases at V and 3 bases at J, with 9 bases in the middle. Germline CDR1 reads LNHNV; CDR2 reads YYDKDF (reference sequence). This CDR3 has 15 amino acids. For the CDR3, the DNA is TGTGCCACCAGCAGAGATTTAGGGGACAATCAGCCCCAGCATTTT. This sequence encodes CATSRDLGDNQPQHF.

This chain connects TRBV28 to TRBJ1-1; 8 positions match TRBD1. This CDR3 has 15 amino acids. With 6 bases clipped from V and 0 bases from J, the junction kept 6 bases outside the gene matches. The germline V gene has CDR1 MDHEN and CDR2 SYDVKM. Here the CDR3 reads CASREQGGLNTEAFF. Here the CDR3 DNA reads TGTGCCAGCAGGGAACAGGGGGGTCTGAACACTGAAGCTTTCTTT. Full variable domain (rest looked up from reference TRBV28 and TRBJ1-1): DVKVTQSSRYLVKRTGEKVFLECVQDMDHENMFWYRQDPGLGLRLIYFSYDVKMKEKGDIPEGYSVSREKKERFSLILESASTNQTSMYLCASREQGGLNTEAFFGQGTRLTVV.

CDR3 nucleotide sequence: TGTGCCATCAGTTGGGAGTATAATTCACCCCTCCACTTT. Translation: CAISWEYNSPLHF. The chain couples TRBV10-3 to TRBJ1-6, with D unclear. The germline CDR1 and CDR2 sequences are ENHRY and SYGVKD. CDR3 length: 13 amino acids. V lost 5 bases and J lost 4, with 6 bases in between.

The genes are TRBV11-2 and TRBJ2-1; 8 bases are shared with TRBD2. This CDR3 region has 14 residues. The germline V gene has CDR1 SGHAT and CDR2 FQNNGV. The V and J ends lost 3 bases and 5 bases, in that order; junction bases with no gene match: 3. Written as DNA, the CDR3 is TGTGCCAGCAGCTTGACTAGCGTCAACAATGAGCAGTTCTTC. Encoded protein: CASSLTSVNNEQFF.

This clone showed up just a few times. This chain uses TRBV6-1 with TRBJ2-1, with a tentative D call TRBD2 (5 bases). The CDR3 covers 12 residues. The V end lost 5 bases, the J end lost 9 bases, and 11 bases lay between the germline ends. Germline V gene sequence: CDR1 MNHNS, CDR2 SASEGT. The CDR3 DNA reads TGTGCCAGCAGTCCCTCTGGGAGTGAGCAGTTCTTC. It translates to CASSPSGSEQFF.

In this sample, this clone turned up a few times. This chain connects TRBV19 to TRBJ2-1; D might be TRBD2 (6 bases). CDR1 and CDR2 (germline): LNHDA, SQIVND (reference sequence). This CDR3 comprises 14 residues. Trimming pared 4 bases from V and 8 bases from J, leaving 15 bases between. As DNA, the CDR3 is TGTGCCAGTAGTAACCGGGGGTGGGATGATGAGCAGTTCTTC. Its translation: CASSNRGWDDEQFF.

The chain combines TRBV7-9 with TRBJ2-5; D may be TRBD1 (5 bases). The CDR3 has 13 residues. Trimming took 1 base from V and 5 from J, leaving 8 bases between them. Germline V gene data show CDR1 as SEHNR and CDR2 as FQNEAQ (reference sequence). CDR3 DNA sequence: TGTGCCAGCAGCTTAGTAGGGGTTGAGACCCAGTACTTC. Protein: CASSLVGVETQYF.

This chain links TRBV9 with TRBJ2-7; a possible D gene is TRBD2 (5 bases). The CDR3 is 13 residues long. The ends were cut back, 0 bases at V and 3 bases at J, with 7 bases in the middle. Germline V gene lookup returns CDR1 SGDLS and CDR2 YYNGEE. The CDR3 DNA follows: TGTGCCAGCAGCGTAGACGGAGGCTACGAGCAGTACTTC. Amino acid sequence: CASSVDGGYEQYF.

This rearrangement joins TRBV4-1 to TRBJ1-2, with 8 nucleotides matching TRBD1. The CDR3 covers 13 residues. The ends lost 5 bases at V and 7 bases at J; junction bases unmatched: 6. CDR1 MGHRA and CDR2 YSYEKL come from the germline V gene. CDR3 amino acids: CASSSRTGIGYTF. The CDR3 DNA reads as TGCGCCAGCAGCTCTCGGACAGGGATTGGCTACACCTTC.

The V gene is TRBV25-1, the J gene TRBJ2-1, with 14 bases that match TRBD2. Germline V gene lookup returns CDR1 MGHDK and CDR2 SYGVNS. The CDR3 totals 16 residues. Trimming took 7 bases from V and 9 from J; bases not matched to a gene: 11. CDR3 protein: CASTPPTSGGVSEQFF. The CDR3 nucleotides read TGTGCCAGCACTCCGCCGACTAGCGGGGGGGTAAGTGAGCAGTTCTTC.

The chain uses TRBV28 and TRBJ2-4; TRBD1 aligns across 8 bases. This CDR3 is 14 amino acids long. V lost 5 bases, J lost 16 bases, and 16 bases stayed unmatched. Germline V gene sequence: CDR1 MDHEN, CDR2 SYDVKM. CDR3 nucleotide sequence: TGTGCCAGCAGTCTAAAGGAGGGGACAGGATTTTTTTACTTC. Encoded protein: CASSLKEGTGFFYF. Together with reference TRBV28 and TRBJ2-4, the CDR3 gives the full variable domain: DVKVTQSSRYLVKRTGEKVFLECVQDMDHENMFWYRQDPGLGLRLIYFSYDVKMKEKGDIPEGYSVSREKKERFSLILESASTNQTSMYLCASSLKEGTGFFYFGAGTRLSVL.

This chain uses TRBV30 with TRBJ2-5; 11 bases are shared with TRBD2. The CDR3 consists of 14 residues. CDR1 GTSNPN and CDR2 SVGIG come from the germline V gene (reference sequence). V was pared by 5 bases and J by 1 base, with 3 bases of the junction left unmatched. The CDR3 region is CAWELAGVQETQYF. CDR3 in DNA: TGTGCCTGGGAACTAGCGGGAGTCCAAGAGACCCAGTACTTC.

The rearrangement uses TRBV4-1 and TRBJ1-1, with 9 positions matching TRBD1. Germline CDR1 reads MGHRA; CDR2 reads YSYEKL. This CDR3 comprises 15 residues. With 4 bases clipped from V and 8 bases from J, the junction kept 11 bases outside the gene matches. The CDR3 sequence is CASSPMWGQGKEAFF. Written as DNA, the CDR3 is TGCGCCAGCAGCCCCATGTGGGGACAGGGTAAGGAAGCTTTCTTT.

CDR3 sequence reads: CASSGQIDGEQFF. CDR3 coding DNA: TGTGCCAGCAGTGGACAGATAGATGGTGAGCAGTTCTTC. The J gene is TRBJ2-1, the V gene TRBV6-4, with D possibly matching TRBD1 (5 bases). Trimming shortened V by 4 bases and J by 9 bases, and 13 bases separated the two germline ends. Germline CDR1 and CDR2: MRHNA and SNTAGT. This CDR3 is 13 amino acids long.

This clone has only one observation. The V call is TRBV30, the J call TRBJ2-7; TRBD2 matches 12 bases. The V gene end was trimmed by 1 base and the J gene end by 3 bases; junction bases not matched to a gene: 7. Germline CDR1 reads GTSNPN; CDR2 reads SVGIG (reference sequence). This CDR3 spans 16 amino acids. CDR3 sequence reads: CAWSGPPSGRGYEQYF. The CDR3 bases are TGTGCCTGGAGTGGCCCTCCTAGCGGGAGGGGCTACGAGCAGTACTTC.